This record concerns one T cell receptor (beta chain) sequence. Its antigen specificity is not known. The junction departs from the called germline gene at one end, perhaps through a read error. This entry is derived from a study of blood T cell repertoires in COVID-19 (dated by TCRdb to about 2020). In the study overall: Collaborator samples came from the United States, Italy and Spain and covered acute and convalescent phases of COVID-19. Deeply sampled blood TCRbeta repertoires from subjects exposed to, actively infected with, or recovered from COVID-19 were included in the dataset. Where available, HLA class I and class II types were taken from metadata supplied by the sample provider and were not determined by assay-based typing. Samples came from the ongoing ImmuneRACE study (first 160 participants) plus 1,254 subjects from 6 global collaborators. The material from the prospective study consisted of cDNA or gDNA derived from T cells, B-cell-depleted T cells, or PBMCs. The repertoires were released in a freely available public database meant as a resource for research on the immune response to SARS-CoV-2. Nearly every sample came with metadata listing a de-identified subject ID, COVID-19 status, age in years and sex.

Findings and caveats that apply to the study as a whole: The quantity of clinical and demographic metadata differed by source and by participant and was supplied without curation.

The immunoSEQ Assay, a bias-controlled multiplex PCR, was used to amplify TCRbeta CDR3 regions from genomic DNA. The authors' pipeline ran thus. Nucleated cell counts per sample were estimated from amplification of reference gene primers within the assay. To quantify the absolute abundance of each unique TCRbeta CDR3 rearrangement, sequence reads were collapsed and filtered. For each sample, productive Simpson clonality was calculated by taking the square root of Simpson's diversity index across productive rearrangements. The clones in this table, taken by TCRdb from immuneACCESS, are in-frame only. Not every clone is retained; where verified, under half of the shortfall comes from an unresolved V gene, and the cause of the rest is unknown. The V and J calls and the clone size are those of that table, but D and trimming were determined from the DNA. This sample is represented by 200,000 to 300,000 clones; 82% of them were singletons. The ten largest clones take up approximately 13% of the sample.

Each collaborating institution followed its own protocols to collect whole blood in K2EDTA tubes. For TCRbeta analysis, collaborators shipped samples as frozen whole blood, isolated PBMCs, or DNA extracted from either of those sample types. This clonotype originated in a woman aged 55-75 years with active or convalescent COVID-19. The sequenced sample was peripheral blood.

In nucleotides, the sequence is TGTGCCAGCAGCTTGGTGACAGGGGGCACGGATACGCAGTATTTT. Translated, this gives CASSLVTGGTDTQYF. In this chain, TRBV5-6 is recombined with TRBJ2-3, and TRBD1 matches 10 of the central bases. According to the germline V gene, CDR1 reads SGHDT and CDR2 reads YYEEEE. Counted from cysteine to phenylalanine, this CDR3 has 15 amino acids. CDR3 DNA only is kept here, 45 bases in frame from base 1.